These 18 T cell receptor beta chains were all obtained from the same sample, sequenced in a study of shared T cell receptors in the human thymus. Clones were sequenced by immunoSEQ multiplex PCR, and TCRdb holds only the in-frame ones, with some missing. The sample includes about 710,000 clones, around 87% seen only once; the top ten take 0.0094%. These data are also associated with another study on human thymus T cells.

Sequencing was carried out using thymocytes. Source of these receptors: a boy under three years old with a congenital heart defect.

The chain has TRBV14 and TRBJ1-4, with a weak D call TRBD1 (6 bases). The germline gives CDR1 SGHDN, CDR2 FVKESK. Deletions cut 1 base from V and 13 bases from J, with 25 bases between. There are 17 residues in the CDR3. CDR3 in amino acids: CASSQAPAGALGSGLFF. The DNA of the CDR3 is TGTGCCAGCAGCCAAGCCCCAGCAGGGGCCCTCGGAAGTGGACTGTTTTTT.

The gene calls are TRBV7-8 and TRBJ2-7; 8 bases are shared with TRBD1. Per germline, CDR1 SGHVS and CDR2 FQNEAQ. The CDR3 extends over 14 amino acids. The junction had 9 bases not matched to a gene; V was cut back by 5 bases and J by 6 bases. This CDR3 reads CASSRRDRGSEQYF. The CDR3 coding sequence is TGTGCCAGCAGCCGGCGAGACAGGGGATCCGAGCAGTACTTC.

The rearrangement uses TRBV6-5 and TRBJ1-2; weak D call: TRBD1 (5 bases). The CDR3 has 16 amino acids. Germline-derived CDR1 and CDR2 are MNHEY and SVGAGI. V lost 2 bases and J 2 bases, leaving 15 bases between the germline ends. The CDR3 here is CASSYLEMGLNYGYTF. The CDR3 bases are TGTGCCAGCAGTTACCTCGAGATGGGGCTAAACTATGGCTACACCTTC.

This clone came up once. The CDR3 DNA reads as TGTGCCTGGAGTCCTCCTAGCGGGAGTGTCAACGAGCAGTACTTC. Its protein product is CAWSPPSGSVNEQYF. This chain connects TRBV30 to TRBJ2-7, with 10 bases lining up with TRBD2. J lost 5 bases, V lost 2 bases, and 9 bases had no gene match. This CDR3 is built from 15 residues. The germline V gene has CDR1 GTSNPN and CDR2 SVGIG (reference sequence).

The gene calls are TRBV7-8 and TRBJ2-2, with 10 bases aligning to TRBD2. The length of the CDR3 is 17 residues. V trimming: 5 bases; J trimming: 4 bases; junction bases outside the gene matches: 10. Germline V gene lookup returns CDR1 SGHVS and CDR2 FQNEAQ. The CDR3 DNA reads TGTGCCAGCAGCATAAAGCGGGGGGGCTCGGGCACCGGGGAGCTGTTTTTT. Encoded protein: CASSIKRGGSGTGELFF.

The V call is TRBV7-2, the J call TRBJ2-7; 8 positions match TRBD2. Unmatched junction bases numbered 14, after V lost 5 bases and J lost 5 bases. This CDR3 has 16 amino acids. The germline V gene encodes CDR1 SGHTA and CDR2 FQGNSA. The CDR3 is CASSPRRGGWSDEQYF. CDR3 coding DNA: TGTGCCAGCAGCCCAAGGCGCGGGGGGTGGAGTGACGAGCAGTACTTC.

The chain recombines TRBV19 with TRBJ2-1, with D perhaps TRBD2 (7 bases). The germline gives CDR1 LNHDA, CDR2 SQIVND (reference sequence). V gave up 10 bases and J gave up 5 bases, with 15 bases separating them. The CDR3 runs 13 residues. The CDR3 reads CATIGGRDNEQFF. The CDR3 nucleotides read TGTGCCACCATCGGGGGGCGAGACAATGAGCAGTTCTTC. Full variable domain (rest looked up from reference TRBV19 and TRBJ2-1): DGGITQSPKYLFRKEGQNVTLSCEQNLNHDAMYWYRQDPGQGLRLIYYSQIVNDFQKGDIAEGYSVSREKKESFPLTVTSAQKNPTAFYLCATIGGRDNEQFFGPGTRLTVL.

The rearrangement links TRBV7-9 to TRBJ1-2; D is possibly TRBD1 (5 bases). Germline V gives CDR1 SEHNR, CDR2 FQNEAQ (reference sequence). Trimming shortened V by 5 bases and J by 8 bases, and 15 bases separated the two germline ends. CDR3 length equals 13 residues. CDR3 amino acids: CASSGATGGGYTF. The DNA for the CDR3 is TGTGCCAGCAGCGGCGCAACAGGTGGGGGCTACACCTTC.

V usage is TRBV7-9 and J usage is TRBJ2-3; TRBD2 might be the D (7 bases). In germline, CDR1 is SEHNR, CDR2 FQNEAQ (reference sequence). The germline V and J ends were trimmed by 3 bases and 3 bases, with 13 bases remaining between them. The CDR3 covers 15 residues. CDR3 sequence: CASSFGGLGTDTQYF. CDR3 sequence (DNA): TGTGCCAGCAGCTTCGGGGGGCTCGGGACAGATACGCAGTATTTT.

The chain is built from TRBV14 and TRBJ1-3; no firm D call. Germline V lookup: CDR1 SGHDN, CDR2 FVKESK. Trimming removed 0 bases from V and 0 bases from J, with 15 bases in between. The CDR3 has 18 amino acids. CDR3 bases: TGTGCCAGCAGCCAAGAGTTGGTGGCTTGGGCCTCTGGAAACACCATATATTTT. It yields the protein CASSQELVAWASGNTIYF.

This chain connects TRBV28 to TRBJ2-3; D possibly corresponds to TRBD1 (7 bases). The V gene lost 3 bases and the J gene lost 0 bases, with 31 bases spanning the gap. This CDR3 spans 22 amino acids. Germline V gene lookup returns CDR1 MDHEN and CDR2 SYDVKM. CDR3 region: CASSFRRRDRSQGEQSTDTQYF. The CDR3 DNA reads TGTGCCAGCAGTTTTCGGCGGAGGGATCGGAGCCAGGGGGAGCAGAGCACAGATACGCAGTATTTT.

V is TRBV4-3 and J is TRBJ2-2; TRBD2 matches 8 bases. The CDR3 is 16 amino acids. Germline V gene lookup returns CDR1 LGHNA and CDR2 YSLEER. With 8 bases clipped from V and 4 bases from J, the junction kept 12 bases outside the gene matches. CDR3 nucleotides: TGCGCCAGCCGGGTTACCCGCGGGGGGAGCACCGGGGAGCTGTTTTTT. Translated: CASRVTRGGSTGELFF.

The chain joins TRBV15 to TRBJ2-6, with TRBD1 matching 8 bases. V shed 0 bases and J 0 bases; nucleotides not matched to a gene: 10. The germline gives CDR1 LNHNV, CDR2 YYDKDF (reference sequence). This CDR3 comprises 20 residues. CDR3 in amino acids: CATSRDGRTGISSGANVLTF. The DNA of the CDR3 is TGTGCCACCAGCAGAGATGGACGGACAGGGATTTCCTCTGGGGCCAACGTCCTGACTTTC.

V and J are TRBV5-1 and TRBJ2-3, with 10 bases identical to TRBD1. V shed 0 bases and J 5 bases; nucleotides not matched to a gene: 6. The CDR3 covers 16 residues. The germline CDR1 and CDR2 sequences are SGHRS and YFSETQ. CDR3 amino acids: CASSLDGTGVRDTQYF. The CDR3, as DNA: TGCGCCAGCAGCTTGGACGGGACAGGGGTACGAGATACGCAGTATTTT.

A word on this clone: As the CDR3 is not closed by the conserved phenylalanine or tryptophan, this likely results from a read error. It is unclear where the CDR3 begins or ends on the DNA, so no DNA is shown, and the CDR3 is as TCRdb lists it. This sequence joins TRBV20-1 and TRBJ2-3; the table gives TRBD2 as D, unverified against the DNA. The germline CDR1 and CDR2 sequences are DFQATT and SNEGSKA (reference sequence). Inclusive of both ends, the CDR3 amounts to 11 amino acids. This CDR3 reads CSASWGLATKV.

A remark on this clone: One end of the junction does not line up with germline, which may come from a read error. CDR3 residues: CASSQDLEDDGYTF. For the CDR3, the DNA is TGTGCCAGCAGCCAAGATCTAGAAGACGATGGCTACACCTTC. V and J are TRBV4-1 and TRBJ1-2; D is ambiguous. The CDR3 sequence is 14 residues long. Germline V CDR1 and CDR2: MGHRA, YSYEKL.

This sequence joins TRBV29-1 and TRBJ2-1; tentatively, D is TRBD2 (5 bases). This CDR3 has 11 residues. Germline V CDR1 and CDR2: SQVTM, ANQGSEA. CDR3 DNA: TGCAGGGCCGGGACCTACAATGAGCAGTTCTTC. This sequence encodes CRAGTYNEQFF.

V gene TRBV4-1 combines with J gene TRBJ1-4, with 7 bases aligning to TRBD1. The CDR3 length is 17 residues. CDR1 is MGHRA and CDR2 is YSYEKL in the germline V gene. V lost 4 bases to trimming and J lost 0 bases; unmatched junction nucleotides: 8. DNA for the CDR3: TGCGCCAGCAGCCGGAACACAGGGGCTGCAACTAATGAAAAACTGTTTTTT. Protein: CASSRNTGAATNEKLFF.